What follows are 13 T cell receptor beta chains derived from one specimen sequenced in a study of cytomegalovirus exposure and HLA in healthy donors. The data were produced by immunoSEQ multiplex PCR, yet TCRdb's version contains in-frame clones alone and is incomplete. This table holds about 220,000 clones, about 90% found once. The specimen sequenced was PBMCs. All receptors come from a woman younger than 35 in good health and CMV-seronegative.

The rearrangement joins TRBV7-2 to TRBJ1-2, with TRBD1 matching 7 bases. The CDR3 consists of 14 residues. The J segment lost 6 bases and the V segment lost 3 bases, leaving 7 bases of the junction unmatched. Germline CDR1 is SGHTA and CDR2 is FQGNSA. CDR3 sequence (DNA): TGTGCCAGCAGCTTTTCTCGGGACAGACATGGCTACACCTTC. Its translation is CASSFSRDRHGYTF.

The chain employs TRBV28 and TRBJ2-7; possible D gene TRBD1, 6 bases. CDR3 size: 15 residues. The ends were cut back, 3 bases at V and 0 bases at J, with 12 bases in the middle. CDR1 is MDHEN, CDR2 SYDVKM, per germline. The CDR3, as DNA: TGTGCCAGCAGTTTCAGTAACAGGGTCTCCTACGAGCAGTACTTC. Protein sequence: CASSFSNRVSYEQYF.

This chain joins TRBV15 and TRBJ2-5, with TRBD1 as a possible D gene (5 bases). V was pared by 1 base and J by 4 bases, with 7 bases between. CDR1 is LNHNV and CDR2 is YYDKDF in the germline V gene (reference sequence). This CDR3 is 13 amino acids long. CDR3 in DNA: TGTGCCACCAGCAGAGGACAGAGAGAGACCCAGTACTTC. This encodes CATSRGQRETQYF.

V gene TRBV19 combines with J gene TRBJ1-6, with D perhaps TRBD1 (6 bases). The germline V gene has CDR1 LNHDA and CDR2 SQIVND (reference sequence). This CDR3 spans 14 amino acids. V lost 2 bases and J lost 8, with 10 bases in between. The CDR3 sequence is CASSIRGTDSPLHF. CDR3 nucleotide sequence: TGTGCCAGTAGTATAAGGGGGACGGATTCACCCCTCCACTTT. The whole variable domain, filled in from reference TRBV19 and TRBJ1-6, reads DGGITQSPKYLFRKEGQNVTLSCEQNLNHDAMYWYRQDPGQGLRLIYYSQIVNDFQKGDIAEGYSVSREKKESFPLTVTSAQKNPTAFYLCASSIRGTDSPLHFGNGTRLTVT.

The chain links TRBV10-3 to TRBJ2-5; D ambiguous. The CDR3 extends over 12 amino acids. CDR1 is ENHRY and CDR2 is SYGVKD in the germline V gene. Trimming took 2 bases from V and 1 from J, leaving 2 bases between them. CDR3 amino acids: CAISELQETQYF. CDR3 sequence (DNA): TGTGCCATCAGTGAGCTCCAAGAGACCCAGTACTTC.

The CDR3, as DNA: TGTGCCAGCGTCCCGACAGGGGCTAGCACTGAAGCTTTCTTT. Amino acids: CASVPTGASTEAFF. The chain joins TRBV7-8 to TRBJ1-1; 8 nucleotides line up with TRBD1. The V and J ends lost 8 bases and 4 bases, in that order; junction bases with no gene match: 9. CDR1 SGHVS and CDR2 FQNEAQ come from the germline V gene. The CDR3 loop spans 14 amino acids.

The chain carries TRBV19 and TRBJ1-4; D perhaps matches TRBD1 (6 bases). CDR1 is LNHDA and CDR2 is SQIVND in the germline V gene (reference sequence). The CDR3 loop spans 14 amino acids. Trimming took off 6 bases at V and 0 bases at J, with 8 bases between the two ends. CDR3 residues: CASRRTATNEKLFF. CDR3 in DNA: TGTGCCAGTAGAAGGACAGCAACTAATGAAAAACTGTTTTTT.

The chain recombines TRBV5-1 with TRBJ1-1; no clear D gene. Trimming took off 0 bases at V and 5 bases at J, with 11 bases between the two ends. Germline assignment: CDR1 SGHRS and CDR2 YFSETQ. The CDR3 is 14 amino acids. The CDR3 DNA sequence: TGCGCCAGCAGCTTGGTCCTCTCTCGGACTGAAGCTTTCTTT. Amino acid sequence: CASSLVLSRTEAFF.

The genes are TRBV28 and TRBJ2-7; 7 bases map to TRBD2. This CDR3 is built from 15 residues. Germline V gene sequence: CDR1 MDHEN, CDR2 SYDVKM. V gave up 6 bases and J gave up 9 bases; unmatched junction bases: 17. Written as DNA, the CDR3 is TGTGCCAGCAGCCCCCCCCGGGGGGAAAAGGTCGGGCAGTACTTC. Translation: CASSPPRGEKVGQYF.

This clone was seen more than once but under ten times. V is TRBV19 and J is TRBJ1-2, with a tentative D call TRBD1 (6 bases). The CDR3 has 14 residues. Germline V gene sequence: CDR1 LNHDA, CDR2 SQIVND (reference sequence). The germline V and J ends were trimmed by 4 bases and 2 bases, with 11 bases remaining between them. CDR3 nucleotides: TGTGCCAGTAGTAACCAGGGGTCAAACTATGGCTACACCTTC. Its translation: CASSNQGSNYGYTF. Full variable domain (remainder filled in from reference TRBV19 and TRBJ1-2): DGGITQSPKYLFRKEGQNVTLSCEQNLNHDAMYWYRQDPGQGLRLIYYSQIVNDFQKGDIAEGYSVSREKKESFPLTVTSAQKNPTAFYLCASSNQGSNYGYTFGSGTRLTVV.

The V and J genes are TRBV27 and TRBJ2-5, with 9 nucleotides matching TRBD1. Germline V gene data show CDR1 as MNHEY and CDR2 as SMNVEV (reference sequence). The CDR3 runs 13 residues. After removal of 6 bases from V and 3 bases from J, the junction contained 2 bases not matched to a gene. The CDR3 is CASRWTGEETQYF. CDR3 nucleotides: TGTGCCAGCAGATGGACAGGGGAAGAGACCCAGTACTTC.

This clone appeared once. This chain connects TRBV10-3 to TRBJ2-7, with D perhaps TRBD1 (5 bases). CDR1 is ENHRY and CDR2 is SYGVKD in the germline V gene. CDR3 size: 12 residues. V was trimmed by 10 bases and J by 6 bases, leaving 16 bases between them. The CDR3 reads CATKGPSLEQYF. The CDR3 nucleotides are TGTGCCACCAAGGGGCCCTCTCTCGAGCAGTACTTC.

The chain recombines TRBV29-1 with TRBJ2-2; weak D call: TRBD1 (7 bases). V shed 8 bases and J shed 2 bases, with 18 bases lying between them. CDR3 length equals 15 residues. The V gene's germline CDR1 is SQVTM and CDR2 ANQGSEA. The CDR3 is CSTGGDSPNTGELFF. The CDR3 bases are TGCAGCACCGGAGGGGACAGCCCTAACACCGGGGAGCTGTTTTTT.